This T cell receptor (beta chain) was profiled in a study of PD-L1 blockade in urothelial cancer. Turning to the study itself: Patients' prior chemotherapy regimens numbered 0 to 3.

The CDR3 covers 15 residues. CDR1 and CDR2 (germline): MNHEY, SVGAGI. With 6 bases clipped from V and 7 bases from J, the junction kept 7 bases outside the gene matches. As concerns this clone: The same CDR3 can be traced to other DNA sequences in this sample.

Time point meaning: pretreatment peripheral blood. The templates were synthetic TCR analogs, and they were spiked into each PCR. Data came from immunoSEQ multiplex PCR; TCRdb stores just in-frame clones and leaves some out. The data hold about 72,000 clones, with around 88% observed a single time. The TCR was taken from a man aged 60 to 75 with urothelial cancer. Source: PBMCs, taken around atezolizumab (anti-PD-L1) treatment. This chain connects TRBV6-5 to TRBJ1-6, with 9 nucleotides matching TRBD1. The CDR3 region is CASSRGQGLNSPLHF. CDR3 nucleotide sequence: TGTGCCAGCAGCAGGGGACAGGGATTAAATTCACCCCTCCACTTT.